One and the same sample provided the 31 T cell receptor beta chains below, sequenced in a study of response to subunit inactivated influenza vaccine. Using its own MiXCR run on the RT-PCR reads, TCRdb lists one record per CDR3 protein. Among over 650,000 distinct CDR3 sequences listed, roughly 20% were seen once. The sample consisted of PBMCs from blood, taken 4 to 6 days after vaccination. The source of these receptors is a man in his forties or fifties who received an inactivated influenza vaccine.

Remarks on this clonotype: Compared with germline, one end of the junction differs, possibly owing to a read error. This chain connects TRBV12-3 or TRBV12-4 to TRBJ2-1; D is undetermined. The CDR3 totals 12 residues. The CDR3 region is CTSSLVSDEQFF. For the CDR3, the DNA is TGTACCAGCAGTTTAGTGAGCGATGAGCAGTTCTTC.

This clonotype came up many times. The chain is built from TRBV5-1 and TRBJ1-2; D is possibly TRBD1 (6 bases). The CDR3 length is 15 residues. V was pared by 5 bases and J by 4 bases, with 18 bases between. Looked up from germline, CDR1 is SGHRS and CDR2 is YFSETQ. Here the CDR3 reads CASREGQSLGYGYTF. CDR3 nucleotides: TGCGCCAGCAGGGAAGGACAGTCCCTCGGCTATGGCTACACCTTC.

This clonotype was seen repeatedly, ten times or more. V and J are TRBV7-3 and TRBJ2-1, with 8 bases aligning to TRBD2. Per germline, CDR1 SGHTA and CDR2 FQGTGA. This CDR3 comprises 14 residues. After removal of 4 bases from V and 4 bases from J, the junction contained 3 bases not matched to a gene. Here the CDR3 reads CASSSSGSYNEQFF. In DNA form, the CDR3 reads TGTGCCAGCAGCTCTAGCGGGTCTTACAATGAGCAGTTCTTC.

This clonotype has a handful of counts. This sequence joins TRBV4-3 and TRBJ2-3; D gene ambiguous. Germline CDR1 is LGHNA and CDR2 is YSLEER. There are 15 residues in the CDR3. Trimming stripped 0 bases from V and 4 bases from J, with 11 bases between. CDR3 nucleotide sequence: TGCGCCAGCAGCCAAGATTTGGCCAGCTCAGATACGCAGTATTTT. As protein: CASSQDLASSDTQYF.

This clonotype showed up just a few times. The rearrangement uses TRBV28 and TRBJ2-7; TRBD2 aligns across 10 bases. This CDR3 is 16 amino acids long. V trimming: 1 base; J trimming: 4 bases; junction bases outside the gene matches: 7. Germline V gene data show CDR1 as MDHEN and CDR2 as SYDVKM. DNA of the CDR3: TGTGCCAGCAGTTTATCACTAGCGGGACAATTGTACGAGCAGTACTTC. Protein: CASSLSLAGQLYEQYF.

This clonotype turned up a few times. The rearrangement links TRBV4-2 to TRBJ2-3, with D hard to call. The ends were cut back, 2 bases at V and 6 bases at J, with 9 bases in the middle. This CDR3 comprises 13 residues. Germline V CDR1 and CDR2: LGHNA, YNFKEQ. The CDR3 is CASSQSGDDTQYF. Written as DNA, the CDR3 is TGTGCCAGCAGCCAATCTGGCGACGATACGCAGTATTTT.

This clonotype was recorded a few times. The rearrangement joins TRBV20-1 to TRBJ2-1; the match to TRBD2 covers 9 bases. This CDR3 region has 16 residues. Unmatched junction bases numbered 11, after V lost 4 bases and J lost 4 bases. Germline V CDR1 and CDR2: DFQATT, SNEGSKA (reference sequence). CDR3 protein: CSAIRREGGGYNEQFF. CDR3 nucleotide sequence: TGCAGTGCTATTCGGCGGGAGGGAGGGGGTTACAATGAGCAGTTCTTC.

The table lists this clonotype with a few counts. The chain is built from TRBV15 and TRBJ1-2, with D unresolved. The CDR3 totals 16 residues. V lost 0 bases, J lost 1 base, and 12 bases lay in between. In germline, CDR1 is LNHNV, CDR2 YYDKDF (reference sequence). CDR3 nucleotides: TGTGCCACCAGCAGAGATCTCTGGAACAATAACTATGGCTACACCTTC. Amino acids: CATSRDLWNNNYGYTF.

This clonotype was seen a handful of times. The chain links TRBV20-1 to TRBJ2-7; D may match TRBD1 or TRBD2 (5 bases each). Trimming took 2 bases from V and 3 from J, leaving 17 bases between them. This CDR3 is 15 amino acids long. The germline V gene has CDR1 DFQATT and CDR2 SNEGSKA (reference sequence). The chain's CDR3 is CSARSIRDPYYEQYF. The CDR3 DNA sequence: TGCAGTGCTAGATCCATCCGGGACCCCTACTACGAGCAGTACTTC.

This clonotype was detected many times. The chain uses TRBV7-2 and TRBJ2-3; D is tentatively TRBD1 or TRBD2 (6 bases each). The CDR3 totals 15 residues. Germline V gives CDR1 SGHTA, CDR2 FQGNSA. Trimming pared 0 bases from V and 4 bases from J, leaving 11 bases between. CDR3 in amino acids: CASSLAGGPPDTQYF. DNA for the CDR3: TGTGCCAGCAGCTTAGCGGGGGGCCCCCCAGATACGCAGTATTTT.

This clonotype was counted a few times. The chain combines TRBV6-2 or TRBV6-3 with TRBJ2-3; the D gene is possibly TRBD1 (6 bases). V lost 6 bases, J lost 2 bases, and 9 bases lay in between. The length of the CDR3 is 13 residues. Germline CDR1 is MNHEY and CDR2 is SVGEGT. CDR3 loop: CASSRDNTDTQYF. CDR3 DNA sequence: TGTGCCAGCAGCCGGGACAACACAGATACGCAGTATTTT.

In its sample, this clonotype was seen a few times. The chain links TRBV20-1 to TRBJ2-7; D is perhaps TRBD1 (6 bases). CDR3 size: 15 residues. Looked up from germline, CDR1 is DFQATT and CDR2 is SNEGSKA (reference sequence). Trimming removed 6 bases at V and 0 bases at J, with 18 bases between. For the CDR3, the DNA is TGCAGTGCCCGGACAAGGACAGAGTCCTCCTACGAGCAGTACTTC. It specifies CSARTRTESSYEQYF.

The V call is TRBV9, the J call TRBJ2-3, with D possibly called TRBD1 or TRBD2 (5 bases each). Germline CDR1 is SGDLS and CDR2 is YYNGEE. Trimming pared 0 bases from V and 2 bases from J, leaving 16 bases between. CDR3 length: 17 residues. Here the CDR3 reads CASSVASGRQATDTQYF. The CDR3 bases are TGTGCCAGCAGCGTAGCCTCGGGACGGCAAGCCACAGATACGCAGTATTTT. Drawing the rest from reference TRBV9 and TRBJ2-3, the complete variable domain is DSGVTQTPKHLITATGQRVTLRCSPRSGDLSVYWYQQSLDQGLQFLIQYYNGEERAKGNILERFSAQQFPDLHSELNLSSLELGDSALYFCASSVASGRQATDTQYFGPGTRLTVL.

This clonotype appeared a few times. The CDR3 coding sequence is TGTGCCAGCAGCCCGACGACCCCGGCAAACGAGCAGTACTTC. It codes for CASSPTTPANEQYF. The gene calls are TRBV3-1 and TRBJ2-7; no firm D call. The CDR3 sequence is 14 residues long. Deletions cut 4 bases from V and 5 bases from J, with 15 bases between. CDR1 and CDR2 (germline): LGHDT, YNNKEL (reference sequence).

In its sample, this clonotype was seen a few times. This chain joins TRBV2 and TRBJ2-3, with D possibly TRBD2 on 5 matching bases. V was shortened by 3 bases and J by 1 base, with 14 bases between the two germline ends. CDR1 is SNHLY and CDR2 is FYNNEI in the germline V gene. This CDR3 has 16 residues. The CDR3 bases are TGTGCCAGCAGTGATAGCGTAGCTCTCGGCACAGATACGCAGTATTTT. Translating gives CASSDSVALGTDTQYF.

The V and J genes are TRBV9 and TRBJ2-1; no firm D call. Per germline, CDR1 SGDLS and CDR2 YYNGEE. V was pared by 0 bases and J by 10 bases, with 11 bases between. The CDR3 covers 13 residues. As DNA, the CDR3 is TGTGCCAGCAGCGTAGACGTTGTCGGGGAGCAGTTCTTC. Translating it yields CASSVDVVGEQFF.

The chain recombines TRBV28 with TRBJ2-1; D remains unclear. Germline-derived CDR1 and CDR2 are MDHEN and SYDVKM. CDR3 length equals 14 residues. V was clipped by 1 base and J by 7 bases, with 11 bases between them. CDR3 nucleotides: TGTGCCAGCAGTTTATTCGGCCTAGTTAATGAGCAGTTCTTC. Protein product: CASSLFGLVNEQFF.

This clonotype has a handful of counts. This rearrangement joins TRBV24-1 to TRBJ2-1, with TRBD2 matching over 8 bases. The CDR3 totals 16 residues. The germline gives CDR1 KGHDR, CDR2 SFDVKD. After removal of 3 bases from V and 0 bases from J, the junction contained 3 bases not matched to a gene. In DNA form, the CDR3 reads TGTGCCACCAGTGATCCGGCGGGAGGCTCCTACAATGAGCAGTTCTTC. This translates into CATSDPAGGSYNEQFF.

This clonotype occurred a few times. This chain uses TRBV4-3 with TRBJ1-3; D gene ambiguous. The V and J ends lost 3 bases and 4 bases respectively, with 7 bases between them. Germline-derived CDR1 and CDR2 are LGHNA and YSLEER. The CDR3 loop spans 13 amino acids. The CDR3, as DNA: TGCGCCAGCAGCCAGGGAATCGGAAACACCATATATTTT. This sequence encodes CASSQGIGNTIYF.

This clonotype showed up just a few times. The chain combines TRBV5-1 with TRBJ1-3; TRBD1 might be the D (5 bases). The CDR3 has 14 amino acids. V was clipped by 3 bases and J by 3 bases, with 10 bases between them. Germline V gene lookup returns CDR1 SGHRS and CDR2 YFSETQ. The CDR3 region has the DNA TGCGCCAGCAGCTCAAGGGGATTTGGAAACACCATATATTTT. This sequence encodes CASSSRGFGNTIYF.

This clonotype is a singleton in its sample. The J gene is TRBJ1-5, the V gene TRBV9; D uncertain. Germline assignment: CDR1 SGDLS and CDR2 YYNGEE. Trimming cost V 0 bases and J 5 bases, with 6 bases left between them. CDR3 length equals 13 residues. The CDR3 nucleotides are TGTGCCAGCAGCGTAGAGGCGGATCAGCCCCAGCATTTT. Translation: CASSVEADQPQHF.

Here the CDR3 DNA reads TGTGCCAGCAGCTTCGGAAGGACGAACACTGAAGCTTTCTTT. Protein: CASSFGRTNTEAFF. The V and J genes are TRBV5-5 and TRBJ1-1, with unresolved D. The CDR3 has 14 amino acids. Trimming cost V 2 bases and J 1 base, with 9 bases left between them. Germline CDR1 reads SGHKS; CDR2 reads YYEKEE (reference sequence).

This clonotype has only one observation. CDR3 in amino acids: CATSRTDREGAKNIQYF. Written as DNA, the CDR3 is TGTGCCACCAGCAGAACCGACAGGGAGGGAGCCAAAAACATTCAGTACTTC. The chain has TRBV15 and TRBJ2-4; D could derive from TRBD1 or TRBD2 (7 bases each). Germline CDR1 LNHNV, CDR2 YYDKDF (reference sequence). V was shortened by 2 bases and J by 0 bases, with 14 bases between the two germline ends. The CDR3 runs 17 residues.

The rearrangement links TRBV9 to TRBJ2-2; D could derive from TRBD1 or TRBD2 (5 bases each). The V gene lost 0 bases and the J gene lost 0 bases, with 6 bases spanning the gap. CDR3 length: 15 amino acids. Germline-derived CDR1 and CDR2 are SGDLS and YYNGEE. The CDR3 DNA sequence: TGTGCCAGCAGCGTAGGAGGGGCGAACACCGGGGAGCTGTTTTTT. As protein: CASSVGGANTGELFF. The whole variable domain, remainder taken from reference TRBV9 and TRBJ2-2, is DSGVTQTPKHLITATGQRVTLRCSPRSGDLSVYWYQQSLDQGLQFLIQYYNGEERAKGNILERFSAQQFPDLHSELNLSSLELGDSALYFCASSVGGANTGELFFGEGSRLTVL.

The V gene is TRBV7-6, the J gene TRBJ2-3, with D perhaps matching TRBD2 (6 bases). The CDR3 spans 13 residues. Germline-derived CDR1 and CDR2 are SGHVS and FNYEAQ. V dropped 0 bases and J dropped 10 bases, with 11 bases sitting between them. The CDR3 region has the DNA TGTGCCAGCAGCTTAGCGGTGGCGGGACCGCAGTATTTT. Protein: CASSLAVAGPQYF.

The chain uses TRBV7-9 and TRBJ2-3; D unclear. Germline V lookup: CDR1 SEHNR, CDR2 FQNEAQ (reference sequence). Trimming shortened V by 1 base and J by 7 bases, and 9 bases separated the two germline ends. The CDR3 is made up of 13 amino acids. The CDR3 DNA is TGTGCCAGCAGCTTAGGAGCGAGCAATACGCAGTATTTT. Protein: CASSLGASNTQYF. Full variable domain (remainder filled in from reference TRBV7-9 and TRBJ2-3): DTGVSQNPRHKITKRGQNVTFRCDPISEHNRLYWYRQTLGQGPEFLTYFQNEAQLEKSRLLSDRFSAERPKGSFSTLEIQRTEQGDSAMYLCASSLGASNTQYFGPGTRLTVL.

This clonotype has a count of ten or more. This chain joins TRBV12-3 or TRBV12-4 and TRBJ2-5, with D perhaps given as TRBD1 or TRBD2 (5 bases each). The CDR3 runs to 15 residues. The V gene lost 6 bases and the J gene lost 7 bases, with 21 bases spanning the gap. Here the CDR3 reads CASRVGGATQGTQYF. The DNA of the CDR3 is TGTGCCAGCAGAGTTGGGGGAGCCACTCAGGGGACCCAGTACTTC.

This clonotype has more than one count but fewer than ten. V gene TRBV7-9 combines with J gene TRBJ1-4, with D unclear. The CDR3 spans 15 residues. Germline CDR1 and CDR2: SEHNR and FQNEAQ (reference sequence). V was trimmed by 5 bases and J by 4 bases, leaving 14 bases between them. The CDR3: CASSPGRVDNEKLFF. The CDR3 DNA follows: TGTGCCAGCAGCCCCGGTCGAGTGGATAATGAAAAACTGTTTTTT.

V is TRBV6-1 and J is TRBJ2-1; no clear D gene. Germline assignment: CDR1 MNHNS and CDR2 SASEGT. The CDR3 covers 13 residues. Trimming took off 6 bases at V and 0 bases at J, with 6 bases between the two ends. The CDR3 sequence is CASRGFSYNEQFF. CDR3 nucleotides: TGTGCCAGCAGGGGATTCTCCTACAATGAGCAGTTCTTC.

This sequence joins TRBV7-8 and TRBJ2-7; 7 bases fit TRBD1. Per germline, CDR1 SGHVS and CDR2 FQNEAQ. V was clipped by 5 bases and J by 2 bases; unmatched bases: 9. The CDR3 covers 15 residues. The DNA for the CDR3 is TGTGCCAGCAGCCCGCGCCGGGACAGTCCCTACGAGCAGTACTTC. Encoded protein: CASSPRRDSPYEQYF.

This clonotype was picked up a small number of times. V gene TRBV2 combines with J gene TRBJ2-5, with 9 bases lining up with TRBD1. Trimming removed 4 bases from V and 2 bases from J; junction bases left unmatched: 5. The CDR3 is 15 residues long. Per germline, CDR1 SNHLY and CDR2 FYNNEI. In DNA, the CDR3 is TGTGCCAGCAGTGCCGGGACAGGGAATCAAGAGACCCAGTACTTC. Translated, it gives CASSAGTGNQETQYF.